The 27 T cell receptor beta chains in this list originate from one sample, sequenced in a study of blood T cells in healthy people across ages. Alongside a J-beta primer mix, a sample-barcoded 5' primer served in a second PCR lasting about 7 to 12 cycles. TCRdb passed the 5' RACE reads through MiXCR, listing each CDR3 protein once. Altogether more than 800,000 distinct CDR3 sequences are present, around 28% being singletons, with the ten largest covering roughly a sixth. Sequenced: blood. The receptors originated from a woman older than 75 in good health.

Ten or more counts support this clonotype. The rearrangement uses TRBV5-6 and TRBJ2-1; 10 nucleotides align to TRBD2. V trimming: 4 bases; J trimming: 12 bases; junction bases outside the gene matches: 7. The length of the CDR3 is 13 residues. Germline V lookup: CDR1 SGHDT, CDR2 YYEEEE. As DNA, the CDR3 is TGTGCCAGCAGCCCAGCGGGGGGGCAGCTGCAGTTCTTC. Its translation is CASSPAGGQLQFF.

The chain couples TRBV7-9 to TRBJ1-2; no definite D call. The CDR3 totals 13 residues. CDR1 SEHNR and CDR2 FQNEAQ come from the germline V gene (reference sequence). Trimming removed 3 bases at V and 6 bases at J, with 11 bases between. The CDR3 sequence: CASSFGGSHGYTF. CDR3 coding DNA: TGTGCCAGCAGCTTTGGAGGGTCTCATGGCTACACCTTC.

CDR3 nucleotides: TGTGCCAGCAGTTCCTCCGGGACAGGAGGATACTATGAGCAGTTCTTC. Translating gives CASSSSGTGGYYEQFF. The V and J genes are TRBV28 and TRBJ2-1, with 8 bases lining up with TRBD1. The CDR3 has 16 amino acids. Germline CDR1 and CDR2: MDHEN and SYDVKM. With 4 bases clipped from V and 8 bases from J, the junction kept 13 bases outside the gene matches.

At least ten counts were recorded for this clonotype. CDR3 in DNA: TGCGCCAGCAGCCAAGGGACTAGCGGGGGCCCCAATGAGCAGTTCTTC. This gives the protein CASSQGTSGGPNEQFF. The rearrangement links TRBV5-1 to TRBJ2-1; 14 bases match TRBD2. Germline V gene data show CDR1 as SGHRS and CDR2 as YFSETQ. The V gene end was trimmed by 4 bases and the J gene end by 6 bases; junction bases not matched to a gene: 6. CDR3 length: 16 residues. The variable domain in full, completed from reference TRBV5-1 and TRBJ2-1, reads KAGVTQTPRYLIKTRGQQVTLSCSPISGHRSVSWYQQTPGQGLQFLFEYFSETQRNKGNFPGRFSGRQFSNSRSEMNVSTLELGDSALYLCASSQGTSGGPNEQFFGPGTRLTVL.

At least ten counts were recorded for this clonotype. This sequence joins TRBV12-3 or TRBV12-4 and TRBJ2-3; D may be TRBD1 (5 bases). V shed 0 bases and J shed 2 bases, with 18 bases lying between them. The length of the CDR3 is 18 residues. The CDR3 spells CASSLALGQARNTDTQYF. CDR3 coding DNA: TGTGCCAGCAGTTTAGCGCTGGGGCAGGCCCGTAACACAGATACGCAGTATTTT.

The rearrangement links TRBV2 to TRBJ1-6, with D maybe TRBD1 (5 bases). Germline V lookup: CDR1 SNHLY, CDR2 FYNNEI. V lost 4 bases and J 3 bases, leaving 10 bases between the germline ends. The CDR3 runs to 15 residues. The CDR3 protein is CASSGTGLYNSPLHF. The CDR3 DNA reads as TGTGCCAGCAGTGGAACAGGTCTCTATAATTCACCCCTCCACTTT.

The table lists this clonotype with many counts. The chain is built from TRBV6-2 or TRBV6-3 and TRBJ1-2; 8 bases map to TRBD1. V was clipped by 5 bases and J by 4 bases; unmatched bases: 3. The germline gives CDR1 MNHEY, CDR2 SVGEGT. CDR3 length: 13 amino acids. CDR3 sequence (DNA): TGTGCCAGCAGTAACGACAGGGGCTATGGCTACACCTTC. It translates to CASSNDRGYGYTF.

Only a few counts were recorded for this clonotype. CDR3 loop: CASMSVGFQPQHF. The CDR3, as DNA: TGTGCCAGTATGTCTGTGGGTTTTCAGCCCCAGCATTTT. The rearrangement uses TRBV19 and TRBJ1-5; D gene uncertain. Per the germline V gene, CDR1 is LNHDA and CDR2 is SQIVND (reference sequence). The V and J ends lost 7 bases and 6 bases respectively, with 13 bases between them. This CDR3 is built from 13 residues.

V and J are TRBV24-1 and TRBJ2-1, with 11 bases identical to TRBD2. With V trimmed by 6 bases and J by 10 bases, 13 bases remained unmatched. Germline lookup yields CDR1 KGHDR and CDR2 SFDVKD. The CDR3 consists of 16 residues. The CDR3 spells CATSSSRLAGLGEQFF. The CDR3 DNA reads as TGTGCCACCAGTTCGTCCCGACTAGCGGGGTTAGGAGAGCAGTTCTTC.

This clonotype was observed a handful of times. In nucleotides, the CDR3 is TGTGCCAGCAGGGATACGGGGGGGCTTGGCCAGCCCCAGCATTTT. As protein: CASRDTGGLGQPQHF. V gene TRBV6-6 combines with J gene TRBJ1-5; tentative D call: TRBD1 (6 bases). V lost 6 bases and J lost 7, with 19 bases in between. Per germline, CDR1 MNHNY and CDR2 SVGAGI (reference sequence). CDR3 length equals 15 residues.

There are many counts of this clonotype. The CDR3 region is CASSPGDRPQHF. CDR3 nucleotide sequence: TGTGCCAGCAGCCCCGGAGATAGACCCCAGCATTTT. The rearrangement joins TRBV4-2 to TRBJ1-5; D ambiguous. Trimming took off 4 bases at V and 10 bases at J, with 11 bases between the two ends. The CDR3 sequence is 12 residues long. The germline CDR1 and CDR2 sequences are LGHNA and YNFKEQ.

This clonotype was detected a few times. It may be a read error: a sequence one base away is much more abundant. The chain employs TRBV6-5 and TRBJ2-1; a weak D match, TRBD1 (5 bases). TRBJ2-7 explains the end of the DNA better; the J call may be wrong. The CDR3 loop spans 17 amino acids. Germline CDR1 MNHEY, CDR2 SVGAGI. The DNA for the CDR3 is TGTGCCAGCAGTTCCACCTTTACTGGGGCCTCCTACAATGAGCAGTACTTC. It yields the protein CASSSTFTGASYNEQYF.

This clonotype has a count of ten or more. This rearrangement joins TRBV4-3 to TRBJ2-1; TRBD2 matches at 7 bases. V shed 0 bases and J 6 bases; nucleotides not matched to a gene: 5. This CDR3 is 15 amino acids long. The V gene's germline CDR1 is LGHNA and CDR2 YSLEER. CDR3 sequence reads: CASSQDPRTSNEQFF. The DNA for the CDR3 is TGCGCCAGCAGCCAAGACCCTAGGACTAGCAATGAGCAGTTCTTC.

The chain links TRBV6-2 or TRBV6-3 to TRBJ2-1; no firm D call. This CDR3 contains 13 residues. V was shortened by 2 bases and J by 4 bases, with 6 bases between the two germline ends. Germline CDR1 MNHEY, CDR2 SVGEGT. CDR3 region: CASSYPPYNEQFF. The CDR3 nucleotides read TGTGCCAGCAGTTACCCCCCTTACAATGAGCAGTTCTTC.

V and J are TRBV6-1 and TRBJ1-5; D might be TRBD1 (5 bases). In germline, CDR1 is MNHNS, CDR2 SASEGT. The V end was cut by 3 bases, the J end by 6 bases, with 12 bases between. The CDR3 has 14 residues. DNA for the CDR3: TGTGCCAGCAGTGAGGCCAGGGCTAGTCAGCCCCAGCATTTT. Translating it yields CASSEARASQPQHF.

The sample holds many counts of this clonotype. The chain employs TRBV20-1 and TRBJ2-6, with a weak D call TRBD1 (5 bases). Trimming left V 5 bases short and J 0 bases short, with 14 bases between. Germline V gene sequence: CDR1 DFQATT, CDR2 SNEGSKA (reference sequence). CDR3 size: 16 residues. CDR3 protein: CSAPGRAYSGANVLTF. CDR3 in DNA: TGCAGTGCTCCGGGCAGGGCCTACTCTGGGGCCAACGTCCTGACTTTC.

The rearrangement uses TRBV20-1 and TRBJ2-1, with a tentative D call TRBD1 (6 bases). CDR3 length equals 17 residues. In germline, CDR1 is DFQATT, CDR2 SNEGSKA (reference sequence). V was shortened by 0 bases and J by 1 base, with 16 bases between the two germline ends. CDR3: CSARDPDRVLSYNEQFF. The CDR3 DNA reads TGCAGTGCTAGAGATCCGGACAGAGTCCTTTCCTACAATGAGCAGTTCTTC.

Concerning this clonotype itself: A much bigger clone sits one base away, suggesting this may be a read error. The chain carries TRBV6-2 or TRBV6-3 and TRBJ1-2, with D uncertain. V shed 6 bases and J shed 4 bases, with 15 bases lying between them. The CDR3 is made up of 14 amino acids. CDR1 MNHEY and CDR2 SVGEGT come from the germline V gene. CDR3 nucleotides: TGTGCCAGCAGGTACCAAGGAGGGAGCTATGGCTACACCTTC. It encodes CASRYQGGSYGYTF.

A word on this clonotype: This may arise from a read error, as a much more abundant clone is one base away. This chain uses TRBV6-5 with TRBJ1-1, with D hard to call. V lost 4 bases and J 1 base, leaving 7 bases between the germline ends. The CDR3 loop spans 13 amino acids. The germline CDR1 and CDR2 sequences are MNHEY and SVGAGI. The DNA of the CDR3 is TGTGCCAGCAGTTTCCACAAGAACACTGAAGCTTTCTTT. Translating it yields CASSFHKNTEAFF.

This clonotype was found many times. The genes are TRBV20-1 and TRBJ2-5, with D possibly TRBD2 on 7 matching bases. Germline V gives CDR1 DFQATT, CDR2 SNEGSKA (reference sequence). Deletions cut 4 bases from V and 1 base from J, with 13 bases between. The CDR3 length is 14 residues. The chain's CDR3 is CSATVGGPQETQYF. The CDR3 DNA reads TGCAGTGCTACCGTCGGGGGGCCCCAAGAGACCCAGTACTTC.

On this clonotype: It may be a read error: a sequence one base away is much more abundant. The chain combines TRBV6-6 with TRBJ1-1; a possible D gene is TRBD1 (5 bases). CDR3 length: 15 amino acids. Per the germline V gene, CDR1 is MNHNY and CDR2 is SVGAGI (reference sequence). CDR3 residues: CASSYSRSGNAEAFF. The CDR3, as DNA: TGTGCCAGCAGTTACTCGCGGTCAGGGAACGCTGAAGCTTTCTTT.

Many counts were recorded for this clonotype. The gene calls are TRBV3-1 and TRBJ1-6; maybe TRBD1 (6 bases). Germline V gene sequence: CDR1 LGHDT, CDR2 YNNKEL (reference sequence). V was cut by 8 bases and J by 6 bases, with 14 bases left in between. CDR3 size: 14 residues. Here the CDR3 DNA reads TGTGCCAGCGGACACAGGGAGTTTAATTCACCCCTCCACTTT. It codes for CASGHREFNSPLHF.

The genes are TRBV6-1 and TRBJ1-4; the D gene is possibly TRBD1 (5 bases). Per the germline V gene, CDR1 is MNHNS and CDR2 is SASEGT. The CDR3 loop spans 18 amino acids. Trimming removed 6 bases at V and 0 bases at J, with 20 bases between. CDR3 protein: CASSHGGVLESTNEKLFF. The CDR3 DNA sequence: TGTGCCAGCAGCCACGGGGGGGTTCTAGAGTCAACTAATGAAAAACTGTTTTTT.

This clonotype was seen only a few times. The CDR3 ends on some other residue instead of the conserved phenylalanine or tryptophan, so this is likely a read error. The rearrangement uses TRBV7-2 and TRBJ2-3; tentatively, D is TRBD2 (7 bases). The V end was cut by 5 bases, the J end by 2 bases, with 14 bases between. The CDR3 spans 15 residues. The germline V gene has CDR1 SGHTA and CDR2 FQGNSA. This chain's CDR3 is CASSPGGYNTDTQYC. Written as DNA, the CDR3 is TGTGCCAGCAGCCCGGGGGGCTACAACACAGATACGCAGTATTGT.

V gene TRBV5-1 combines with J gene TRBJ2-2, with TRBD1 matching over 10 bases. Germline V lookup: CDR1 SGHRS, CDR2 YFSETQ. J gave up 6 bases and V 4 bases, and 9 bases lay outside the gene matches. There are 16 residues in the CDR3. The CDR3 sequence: CASSPPGTGASGELFF. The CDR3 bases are TGCGCCAGCAGCCCACCCGGGACAGGGGCCTCCGGGGAGCTGTTTTTT.

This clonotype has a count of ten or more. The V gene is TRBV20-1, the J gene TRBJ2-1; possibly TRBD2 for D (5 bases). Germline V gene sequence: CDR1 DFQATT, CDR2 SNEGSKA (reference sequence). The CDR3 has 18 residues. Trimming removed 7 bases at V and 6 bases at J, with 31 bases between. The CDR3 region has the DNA TGCAGTGTTGATATAGCAGCCAGCGGAGGAGGTGGTGGCAATGAGCAGTTCTTC. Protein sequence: CSVDIAASGGGGGNEQFF.

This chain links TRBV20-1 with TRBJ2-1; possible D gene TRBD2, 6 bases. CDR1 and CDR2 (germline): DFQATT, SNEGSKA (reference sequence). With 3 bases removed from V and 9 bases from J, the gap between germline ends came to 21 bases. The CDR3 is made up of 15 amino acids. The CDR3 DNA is TGCAGTGCTAGGGTTTCCCGGGACTCCGGTTTTGAGCAGTTCTTC. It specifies CSARVSRDSGFEQFF.